This T cell receptor beta chain was recorded in a study of somatic mutations in cytotoxic T cells in rheumatoid arthritis listed by TCRdb under 2017. As for the study more broadly: Before any treatment started and right after they were diagnosed, patients gave peripheral blood samples (around 30 ml EDTA). Patients and controls did not essentially differ in median age, which was nearly identical between the groups. A FACSAria II or Sony SH800 was used to flow-sort some V beta antibody-stained T-cell populations at nearly 100% purity, and TCRB sequencing was also done on sorted V beta1+ cells. In newly diagnosed rheumatoid arthritis without treatment, the study examined if expanded CD8+ T-cell clones harbor somatic mutations, relying on TCRB deep sequencing to characterize clonality. TCRB deep sequencing was performed for approximately 60 rheumatoid arthritis patients and roughly 20 healthy controls. General conclusions and limits of the study: The antigen targets of the expanded CD8+ clones were unknown, and absence from virus-specific databases did not rule out viral specificity. Rheumatoid arthritis patients and age-matched healthy controls did not significantly differ in CD8+ T-cell clonality. Several identical CD8+ TCRB sequences were found in both blood and synovial fluid, and in about an eighth of the 65 patients the largest CD8+ clone exceeded 20% of CD8+ cells. In patients, CD8+ clonality rose with age (Spearman r ~ 0.49), which was not the case in healthy controls. The finding that TRBV07 was slightly underrepresented in patients was left unadjusted for multiple comparisons.

The immunoSEQ assay was applied to genomic DNA for TCRB CDR3 sequencing. The authors processed their data as follows. Only a few patient CD8+ clones larger than 1% matched published virus-specific TCRB sequences when compared against them. Nothing other than productive TCRB rearrangements was included in the analyses. Defining a clone by its unique TCRB CDR3 sequence, the study calculated clonality as a productive clonality index derived from Shannon entropy. Repertoire overlap for a pair of samples was computed from each clone's template counts relative to total templates per sample. Flow cytometry-measured V-gene usage correlated with V-gene usage from TCRB sequencing, with a Spearman r of 0.55 to 0.7. TCRdb carries this immuneACCESS record with in-frame sequences only. Its versions omit some clonotypes, under half of them owing to an unresolved V gene in the studies checked, with the rest unexplained. V and J calls and clone size are copied from that table; D and trimming were computed from the DNA. Recorded for this sample are tens of thousands of clones; around 87% of them occurred a single time. Of the sample, over 9% is held by the ten largest clones.

For CDR1 and CDR2, the germline V gene lists SNHLY and FYNNEI. V is trimmed back by 2 bases and J by 1 base, and the junction contains 5 bases that no gene match accounts for. The CDR3 covers 15 residues, taking in both the cysteine and the phenylalanine. Just the 45-base CDR3 DNA is kept, in frame starting at base 1. In regard to this clone: The antigen this receptor binds is unknown. There are no base qualities to consult, and no much larger clone falls within one base.

Flow cytometry confirmed the purity of CD4+ and CD8+ cells that had been isolated by positive magnetic bead selection on an AutoMACS. After a first flow cytometry screen using a TCR V beta antibody panel, clonal expansions were characterized through TCRB deep sequencing of sorted CD8+ fractions. Peripheral blood mononuclear cells were isolated by Ficoll-Paque PLUS density gradient separation. DNA was extracted from CD4-enriched, CD8-enriched or PBMC samples with Nucleospin Tissue or Tissue XS kits and quantified with a Qubit 2.0 fluorometer. The chain joins TRBV2 to TRBJ2-7, with TRBD1 identical over 7 junction bases. Sample: CD8+ T cells sorted from blood. This TCR came from an adult with rheumatoid arthritis. The CDR3: CASSETLTGSYEQYF. The nucleotide sequence reads as follows: TGTGCCAGCAGTGAAACCTTGACAGGGTCCTACGAGCAGTACTTC.